The TCR beta chain described here comes from a study of blood T cell repertoires in COVID-19. Study-level information: Researchers got acute and convalescent COVID-19 samples from the United States, Italy and Spain. In each case, the material was cDNA or gDNA derived from T cells, B-cell-depleted T cells, or PBMCs.

In the original processing: From reference gene primer amplification, estimates of nucleated cell counts were derived. Produced via immunoSEQ multiplex PCR; TCRdb's table is partial and in-frame only. The V and J calls and clone size are taken from that table; D and trimming were inferred from the DNA. The sample lists 100,000 or so clones; 85% to 95% were seen once. There are 14 residues in the CDR3. From germline, CDR1 is LNHDA and CDR2 SQIVND (reference sequence). After removal of 8 bases from V and 4 bases from J, the junction contained 5 bases not matched to a gene. This sequence joins TRBV19 and TRBJ2-2; 9 bases line up with TRBD1. The sequence derives from a man over 45 with active COVID-19. Material: peripheral blood. CDR3 DNA sequence: TGTGCCAGTGGAGACAGGGGGAGCACCGGGGAGCTGTTTTTT. Translated, it gives CASGDRGSTGELFF.